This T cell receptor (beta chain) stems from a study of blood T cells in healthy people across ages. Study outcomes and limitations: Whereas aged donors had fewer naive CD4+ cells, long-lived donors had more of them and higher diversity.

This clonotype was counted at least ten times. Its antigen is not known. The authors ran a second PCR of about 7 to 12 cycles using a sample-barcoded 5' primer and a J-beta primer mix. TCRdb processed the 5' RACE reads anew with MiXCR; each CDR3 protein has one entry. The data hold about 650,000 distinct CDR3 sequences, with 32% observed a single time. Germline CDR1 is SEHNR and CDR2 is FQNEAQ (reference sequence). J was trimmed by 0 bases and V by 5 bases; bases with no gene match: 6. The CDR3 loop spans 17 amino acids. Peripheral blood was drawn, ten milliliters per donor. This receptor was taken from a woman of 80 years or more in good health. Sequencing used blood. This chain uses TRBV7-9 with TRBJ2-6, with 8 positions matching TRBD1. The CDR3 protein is CASSVGTGLSGANVLTF. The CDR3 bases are TGTGCCAGCAGCGTCGGGACAGGTCTCTCTGGGGCCAACGTCCTGACTTTC.